This is a list of T cell receptor beta chains from one sample in a study of cytomegalovirus exposure and HLA in healthy donors. Sequenced by immunoSEQ multiplex PCR; TCRdb stores in-frame clones only, minus some. The table for this sample gives tens of thousands of clones. Sequencing input: PBMCs. These receptors were collected from a girl between 10 and 17 years old in good health and CMV-seropositive. Each CDR3 is given with its conserved first and last residue. A D gene is named only where the DNA matches it firmly.

J gene: TRBJ1-1
V gene: TRBV6-1
D gene: .
CDR3 DNA: TGTGCCAGCAGCCCAATAGGGGGTGAAGCTTTCTTT
CDR3 protein: CASSPIGGEAFF

J gene: TRBJ2-7
V gene: TRBV18
D gene: .
CDR3 DNA: TGTGCCAGCTCACCACCTATCAGCGCCTACGAGCAGTACTTC
CDR3 protein: CASSPPISAYEQYF

J gene: TRBJ1-1
V gene: TRBV9
D gene: .
CDR3 DNA: TGTGCCAGCAGCGGGCCCCAGGGTTGGAGCACTGAAGCTTTCTTT
CDR3 protein: CASSGPQGWSTEAFF

J gene: TRBJ2-3
V gene: TRBV15
D gene: .
CDR3 DNA: TGTGCCACCAGCCTCTGGGGCGGTACTAGCACAGATACGCAGTATTTT
CDR3 protein: CATSLWGGTSTDTQYF

J gene: TRBJ2-1
V gene: TRBV14
D gene: .
CDR3 DNA: TGTGCCAGCAGCCAAGACGTGGGGGGGCGCAATGAGCAGTTCTTC
CDR3 protein: CASSQDVGGRNEQFF

J gene: TRBJ1-2
V gene: TRBV18
D gene: TRBD1
CDR3 DNA: TGTGCCAGCTCACCGGTCGCCGGGACAGACTATGGCTACACCTTC
CDR3 protein: CASSPVAGTDYGYTF

J gene: TRBJ2-5
V gene: TRBV29-1
D gene: .
CDR3 DNA: TGCAGCGTTGAACAAAAAGAGACCCAGTACTTC
CDR3 protein: CSVEQKETQYF

J gene: TRBJ2-3
V gene: TRBV4-1
D gene: TRBD1
CDR3 DNA: TGCGCCAGCAGCCAAGGCGGACAGGGTCACGATACGCAGTATTTT
CDR3 protein: CASSQGGQGHDTQYF

J gene: TRBJ2-1
V gene: TRBV4-2
D gene: .
CDR3 DNA: TGTGCCAGCAGCCAAGATCCACCGGACACCTACAATGAGCAGTTCTTC
CDR3 protein: CASSQDPPDTYNEQFF

J gene: TRBJ1-2
V gene: TRBV29-1
D gene: .
CDR3 DNA: TGCAGCATACCCGGACAGCTAGGGGGTTACACCTTC
CDR3 protein: CSIPGQLGGYTF

J gene: TRBJ1-3
V gene: TRBV11-3
D gene: TRBD1
CDR3 DNA: TGTGCCAGCAGCCCCGACAGGGATTCTGGAAACACCATATATTTT
CDR3 protein: CASSPDRDSGNTIYF

J gene: TRBJ1-5
V gene: TRBV7-9
D gene: TRBD1
CDR3 DNA: TGTGCCAGCAGCGAAGGAGGGGGCGATCAGCCCCAGCATTTT
CDR3 protein: CASSEGGGDQPQHF

J gene: TRBJ2-7
V gene: TRBV7-9
D gene: TRBD1
CDR3 DNA: TGTGCCAGCAGCTCCTGGACAGGGCGCGGGTACGAGCAGTACTTC
CDR3 protein: CASSSWTGRGYEQYF

J gene: TRBJ2-1
V gene: TRBV7-6
D gene: .
CDR3 DNA: TGTGCCAGCAGCTTAGGAGGAGGGTCGGGATACAATGAGCAGTTCTTC
CDR3 protein: CASSLGGGSGYNEQFF

J gene: TRBJ2-6
V gene: TRBV6-1
D gene: TRBD1
CDR3 DNA: TGTGCCAGCAGTGATCAGGGGGCTGGGGCCAACGTCCTGACTTTC
CDR3 protein: CASSDQGAGANVLTF

J gene: TRBJ1-2
V gene: TRBV6-4
D gene: TRBD1
CDR3 DNA: TGTGCCAGCAGTCCACAGGGGCGAGGAGTTTCTAACTATGGCTACACCTTC
CDR3 protein: CASSPQGRGVSNYGYTF

J gene: TRBJ1-4
V gene: TRBV19
D gene: TRBD1
CDR3 DNA: TGTGCCAGTAGTATTGGGCCAACAGGGGGCAGAGGCGAAAAACTGTTTTTT
CDR3 protein: CASSIGPTGGRGEKLFF

J gene: TRBJ2-1
V gene: TRBV2
D gene: TRBD2
CDR3 DNA: TGTGCCAGCAGTGCTAGCGGGGGGCGCCTGGGGCAGTTCTTC
CDR3 protein: CASSASGGRLGQFF

J gene: TRBJ1-4
V gene: TRBV11-3
D gene: .
CDR3 DNA: TGTGCCAGCAGCTTCGAGGGCCCTAATGAAAAACTGTTTTTT
CDR3 protein: CASSFEGPNEKLFF

J gene: TRBJ2-5
V gene: TRBV6-5
D gene: TRBD2
CDR3 DNA: TGTGCCAGCAGTTACAAGCTAGCGGGGCAAGAGACCCAGTACTTC
CDR3 protein: CASSYKLAGQETQYF

J gene: TRBJ2-1
V gene: TRBV13
D gene: .
CDR3 DNA: TGTGCCAGCAGCTTGAGAGGAAACAATGAGCAGTTCTTC
CDR3 protein: CASSLRGNNEQFF

J gene: TRBJ1-2
V gene: TRBV29-1
D gene: .
CDR3 DNA: TGCAGCGTTGAACCTCCGACATATGGCTACACCTTC
CDR3 protein: CSVEPPTYGYTF

J gene: TRBJ1-1
V gene: TRBV5-6
D gene: TRBD1
CDR3 DNA: TGTGCCAGCAGCTTTTCGACAGGGGAGCCTGAAGCTTTCTTT
CDR3 protein: CASSFSTGEPEAFF

J gene: TRBJ2-2
V gene: TRBV19
D gene: .
CDR3 DNA: TGTGCCAGTAGAAAGGGCAGGGGCCTAACCGGGGAGCTGTTTTTT
CDR3 protein: CASRKGRGLTGELFF

J gene: TRBJ2-1
V gene: TRBV9
D gene: TRBD2
CDR3 DNA: TGTGCCAGCAGCGTTCCCCCCGGGGACGGGGGGGAGCAGTTCTTC
CDR3 protein: CASSVPPGDGGEQFF

J gene: TRBJ1-6
V gene: TRBV7-9
D gene: TRBD1
CDR3 DNA: TGTGCCAGCAGCGGACAGGGGGACTCACCCCTCCACTTT
CDR3 protein: CASSGQGDSPLHF

J gene: TRBJ1-2
V gene: TRBV11-3
D gene: TRBD1
CDR3 DNA: TGTGCCAGCAGCTTAATGGACAGGGCGAATGGCTACACCTTC
CDR3 protein: CASSLMDRANGYTF

J gene: TRBJ2-7
V gene: TRBV6-5
D gene: TRBD2
CDR3 DNA: TGTGCCAGCAGGTACGCTAGCGGGGCCGACTCCTACGAGCAGTACTTC
CDR3 protein: CASRYASGADSYEQYF

J gene: TRBJ1-1
V gene: TRBV5-1
D gene: .
CDR3 DNA: TGCGCCAGCAGCTTGTTCAGAGGGAACACTGAAGCTTTCTTT
CDR3 protein: CASSLFRGNTEAFF

J gene: TRBJ2-5
V gene: TRBV28
D gene: .
CDR3 DNA: TGTGCCAGCAGTTTAAGCTTGTCCCACCAAGAGACCCAGTACTTC
CDR3 protein: CASSLSLSHQETQYF

J gene: TRBJ1-6
V gene: TRBV30
D gene: .
CDR3 DNA: TGTGCCTGGAGTCCTACGTCGTTCTATAATTCACCCCTCCACTTT
CDR3 protein: CAWSPTSFYNSPLHF

J gene: TRBJ1-1
V gene: TRBV29-1
D gene: .
CDR3 DNA: TGCAGCGCCGGGGGCGAAGGGGGGGATTTCTTT
CDR3 protein: CSAGGEGGDFF

J gene: TRBJ2-1
V gene: TRBV9
D gene: .
CDR3 DNA: TGTGCCAGCAGCGTAGGGGCAGGTTTTATCGATGAGCAGTTCTTC
CDR3 protein: CASSVGAGFIDEQFF

J gene: TRBJ2-2
V gene: TRBV6-1
D gene: .
CDR3 DNA: TGTGCCAGCATCGGTCGCTTTGCAAACACCGGGGAGCTGTTTTTT
CDR3 protein: CASIGRFANTGELFF

J gene: TRBJ1-1
V gene: TRBV7-2
D gene: .
CDR3 DNA: TGTGCCAGCAGCCTACGACAGAACACTGAAGCTTTCTTT
CDR3 protein: CASSLRQNTEAFF

J gene: TRBJ1-6
V gene: TRBV11-2
D gene: TRBD1
CDR3 DNA: TGTGCCAGCAGCCTTTCAGGACAGGGGGTTTCACCCCTCCACTTT
CDR3 protein: CASSLSGQGVSPLHF

J gene: TRBJ2-5
V gene: TRBV28
D gene: TRBD1
CDR3 DNA: TGTGCCAGCAGGCACAAAACAGGGGTTTGGGGGACCCAGTACTTC
CDR3 protein: CASRHKTGVWGTQYF

J gene: TRBJ2-5
V gene: TRBV11-2
D gene: TRBD2
CDR3 DNA: TGTGCCAGCAGCTCCACTAGCGGGGGGGTCGGTGAGACCCAGTACTTC
CDR3 protein: CASSSTSGGVGETQYF

J gene: TRBJ1-2
V gene: TRBV29-1
D gene: TRBD1
CDR3 DNA: TGCAGCGTTGAGGGACAGAACTATGGCTACACCTTC
CDR3 protein: CSVEGQNYGYTF

J gene: TRBJ1-5
V gene: TRBV30
D gene: .
CDR3 DNA: TGTGCCTGGAGTGACAGCAACAATCAGCCCCAGCATTTT
CDR3 protein: CAWSDSNNQPQHF

J gene: TRBJ2-5
V gene: TRBV5-6
D gene: TRBD2
CDR3 DNA: TGTGCCAGCAGCTTGGGGGCTAGCGGGGGGGCCCGTATACAAGAGACCCAGTACTTC
CDR3 protein: CASSLGASGGARIQETQYF

J gene: TRBJ1-2
V gene: TRBV5-4
D gene: TRBD1
CDR3 DNA: TGTGCCAGCAGAGAGACAGGGAGAAACTATGGCTACACCTTC
CDR3 protein: CASRETGRNYGYTF

J gene: TRBJ2-5
V gene: TRBV18
D gene: .
CDR3 DNA: TGTGCCAGCTCACTTTCCCGGTCTTCAAACTTTGAGACCCAGTACTTC
CDR3 protein: CASSLSRSSNFETQYF

J gene: TRBJ1-6
V gene: TRBV19
D gene: .
CDR3 DNA: TGTGCCAGTAGTCCCGGACTCCGAGTCCCTAATTCACCCCTCCACTTT
CDR3 protein: CASSPGLRVPNSPLHF

J gene: TRBJ1-1
V gene: TRBV19
D gene: .
CDR3 DNA: TGTGCCAGCCGCGCTTGGTCGAACACTGAAGCTTTCTTT
CDR3 protein: CASRAWSNTEAFF

J gene: TRBJ1-5
V gene: TRBV6-1
D gene: .
CDR3 DNA: TGTGCCAGCATTTATTCTGTCTATAGCAATCAGCCCCAGCATTTT
CDR3 protein: CASIYSVYSNQPQHF

J gene: TRBJ1-4
V gene: TRBV6-6
D gene: .
CDR3 DNA: TGTGCCAGCAGTTTTGGGGCCCTAGAGAGCGAAAAACTGTTTTTT
CDR3 protein: CASSFGALESEKLFF

J gene: TRBJ2-1
V gene: TRBV7-3
D gene: TRBD2
CDR3 DNA: TGTGCCAGCAGCTTAACGGCCGGGAGGACCGAGCAGTTCTTC
CDR3 protein: CASSLTAGRTEQFF

J gene: TRBJ2-5
V gene: TRBV18
D gene: .
CDR3 DNA: TGTGCCAGCTCACCGGTTCAGAATGGCGGGACCCAGTACTTC
CDR3 protein: CASSPVQNGGTQYF

J gene: TRBJ1-2
V gene: TRBV4-1
D gene: .
CDR3 DNA: TGCGCCAGCAGCCAAGAAGGGCCAGCTAGCGTCTATGGCTACACCTTC
CDR3 protein: CASSQEGPASVYGYTF